Each of the 8 T cell receptor beta chains below was sequenced from the same sample in a study of blood T cells in healthy people across ages. A J-beta primer mix and a sample-barcoded 5' primer were used in a second PCR of about 7 to 12 cycles. Each CDR3 protein gets one entry after TCRdb re-called the 5' RACE reads with MiXCR. The sample records about 570,000 distinct CDR3 sequences, about 26% being singletons. Material for sequencing was blood. These TCRs come from a woman aged 70-85 years in good health.

The V call is TRBV27, the J call TRBJ2-3, with D unclear. CDR3 size: 14 residues. Trimming cost V 5 bases and J 0 bases, with 9 bases left between them. Looked up from germline, CDR1 is MNHEY and CDR2 is SMNVEV (reference sequence). This chain's CDR3 is CASSPRPSTDTQYF. The CDR3 DNA is TGTGCCAGCAGTCCACGACCCAGCACAGATACGCAGTATTTT.

In DNA form, the CDR3 reads TGCAGTGCTACCGGGGGGGCGGAGGTGGATACGCAGTATTTT. Translation gives CSATGGAEVDTQYF. This chain connects TRBV20-1 to TRBJ2-3; TRBD2 aligns across 8 bases. The ends lost 4 bases at V and 6 bases at J; junction bases unmatched: 9. Germline V gene sequence: CDR1 DFQATT, CDR2 SNEGSKA (reference sequence). The length of the CDR3 is 14 residues.

J is TRBJ2-4 and V is TRBV14; TRBD2 might be the D (5 bases). The CDR3 sequence is 10 residues long. The V end was cut by 8 bases, the J end by 9 bases, with 8 bases between. Germline assignment: CDR1 SGHDN and CDR2 FVKESK. The DNA of the CDR3 is TGTGCCAGCTTACGGGGCATTCAGTACTTC. This codes for CASLRGIQYF.

Remarks on this clonotype: At one boundary the junction diverges from the germline segment, which might be a read error. The chain carries TRBV5-1 and TRBJ2-3; no firm D call. The germline V gene encodes CDR1 SGHRS and CDR2 YFSETQ. This CDR3 has 15 residues. The CDR3 DNA follows: TGCGCCAGCAGCTTACTTAGAGGAGACACAGATACGGAGTATTTT. Amino acid sequence: CASSLLRGDTDTEYF.

CDR3 region: CASSLAAGAANYGYTF. The CDR3 region has the DNA TGTGCCAGCAGCTTAGCGGCGGGAGCAGCTAACTATGGCTACACCTTC. The chain employs TRBV7-2 and TRBJ1-2, with D unresolved. Germline V gives CDR1 SGHTA, CDR2 FQGNSA. The ends were cut back, 0 bases at V and 0 bases at J, with 11 bases in the middle. The CDR3 has 16 residues.

CDR3 in amino acids: CASSFGGHGEQYF. The CDR3 coding sequence is TGTGCCAGCAGCTTCGGGGGTCATGGCGAGCAGTACTTC. V is TRBV11-1 and J is TRBJ2-7, with D possibly TRBD2 on 6 matching bases. The CDR3 is 13 residues long. Germline V gene lookup returns CDR1 SGHAT and CDR2 FQDESV (reference sequence). Trimming removed 3 bases from V and 6 bases from J, with 12 bases in between.

The chain carries TRBV13 and TRBJ2-5; D might be TRBD2 (5 bases). The J call may be in error: the DNA end matches TRBJ2-7 better. The CDR3 extends over 16 amino acids. Germline CDR1 reads PRHDT; CDR2 reads FYEKMQ (reference sequence). The CDR3: CASSLEGATRAGEQYF. The CDR3 DNA follows: TGTGCCAGCAGCTTAGAGGGAGCGACCCGGGCGGGCGAGCAGTACTTC.

The chain employs TRBV7-2 and TRBJ2-1; D might be TRBD1 (5 bases). The CDR3 covers 16 residues. The germline V gene encodes CDR1 SGHTA and CDR2 FQGNSA. V lost 5 bases, J lost 2 bases, and 16 bases lay in between. The CDR3 sequence is CASSVGHSSTYNEQFF. The CDR3 DNA sequence: TGTGCCAGCAGCGTAGGACACTCTTCAACCTACAATGAGCAGTTCTTC.